Listed here are 11 T cell receptor beta chains from one sample, sequenced in a study of vaccination and CD4 T cells after COVID-19. The Oncomine TCR Beta short-read assay was what sequenced the DNA obtained from cultured CD4+ T cells. TCRdb reprocessed the PCR reads with MiXCR, giving one entry per CDR3 protein. Altogether more than 11,000 distinct CDR3 sequences are present, around half being singletons, with the ten largest covering about 9.1%. Antigens of these TCRs are unknown. Specified treatment: approximately nine-day PBMC culture with coronavirus spike peptide pools or control peptides (ViraFEST assay). Sequenced: CD4+ T cells from blood, cultured in vitro. These receptors originate from a human donor who had recovered from COVID-19.

This clonotype has just a few counts. The rearrangement links TRBV11-2 to TRBJ2-7; D gene uncertain. CDR1 is SGHAT and CDR2 is FQNNGV in the germline V gene. Trimming pared 1 base from V and 0 bases from J, leaving 7 bases between. The CDR3 runs to 14 residues. In DNA, the CDR3 is TGTGCCAGCAGCTTAGCCAGGAGCTCCTACGAGCAGTACTTC. This translates into CASSLARSSYEQYF.

The chain has TRBV6-2 or TRBV6-3 and TRBJ2-2; possibly TRBD2 for D (5 bases). Germline loops: CDR1 MNHEY, CDR2 SVGEGT. With 6 bases removed from V and 3 bases from J, the gap between germline ends came to 11 bases. CDR3 length equals 14 residues. CDR3 protein: CASRPGVYTGELFF. The CDR3 DNA is TGTGCCAGCAGACCCGGGGTCTACACCGGGGAGCTGTTTTTT.

This chain uses TRBV20-1 with TRBJ1-5; D not certain. The CDR3 has 12 residues. Trimming shortened V by 0 bases and J by 4 bases, and 4 bases separated the two germline ends. Germline V CDR1 and CDR2: DFQATT, SNEGSKA (reference sequence). CDR3 sequence reads: CSARDPNQPQHF. The CDR3 coding sequence is TGCAGTGCTAGAGATCCTAATCAGCCCCAGCATTTT.

The chain is built from TRBV20-1 and TRBJ2-3; D might be TRBD1 (5 bases). V was shortened by 2 bases and J by 2 bases, with 17 bases between the two germline ends. CDR3 length: 16 amino acids. CDR1 is DFQATT, CDR2 SNEGSKA, per germline (reference sequence). The CDR3 region has the DNA TGCAGTGCTAGACCAAAAGGTCCAGGGCACACAGATACGCAGTATTTT. Protein sequence: CSARPKGPGHTDTQYF.

The chain uses TRBV4-2 and TRBJ2-2, with D perhaps matching TRBD1 (6 bases). V lost 10 bases to trimming and J lost 6 bases, with 24 bases between them. Germline CDR1 and CDR2: LGHNA and YNFKEQ. The CDR3 covers 16 residues. The CDR3 DNA reads as TGTGCCACCGCCGGACCAGGGGTGTCTGTCTCCGGGGAGCTGTTTTTT. Its translation: CATAGPGVSVSGELFF.

This chain uses TRBV7-9 with TRBJ1-1; tentatively, D is TRBD1 (5 bases). V shed 1 base and J shed 5 bases, with 11 bases lying between them. Germline V gene data show CDR1 as SEHNR and CDR2 as FQNEAQ (reference sequence). There are 14 residues in the CDR3. CDR3 coding DNA: TGTGCCAGCAGCTTAGGGGGCGTTTGGACTGAAGCTTTCTTT. Translated: CASSLGGVWTEAFF.

The rearrangement links TRBV7-2 to TRBJ2-3; no clear D. Germline V gives CDR1 SGHTA, CDR2 FQGNSA. The V end lost 0 bases, the J end lost 4 bases, and 8 bases lay between the germline ends. This CDR3 contains 14 residues. The CDR3 DNA reads as TGTGCCAGCAGCTTAGCGCTCTTATCAGATACGCAGTATTTT. Residues: CASSLALLSDTQYF.

The chain uses TRBV24-1 and TRBJ2-7; 11 nucleotides align to TRBD2. The CDR3 covers 16 residues. V was clipped by 4 bases and J by 0 bases; unmatched bases: 4. CDR1 and CDR2 (germline): KGHDR, SFDVKD. Written as DNA, the CDR3 is TGTGCCACCAGTGACGCCGGGACTAGCGGCTCCTACGAGCAGTACTTC. Translating it yields CATSDAGTSGSYEQYF.

The chain recombines TRBV7-2 with TRBJ2-7; perhaps TRBD1 as D (6 bases). CDR3 length equals 16 residues. V was shortened by 7 bases and J by 3 bases, with 22 bases between the two germline ends. Germline CDR1 and CDR2: SGHTA and FQGNSA. This CDR3 reads CASNSRGGGFVYEQYF. The CDR3 coding sequence is TGTGCCAGCAACTCGCGTGGGGGCGGCTTTGTCTACGAGCAGTACTTC.

A few counts support this clonotype. The rearrangement joins TRBV7-9 to TRBJ2-3; D call uncertain. The V gene lost 1 base and the J gene lost 0 bases, with 17 bases spanning the gap. The germline V gene has CDR1 SEHNR and CDR2 FQNEAQ (reference sequence). The CDR3 spans 18 residues. Here the CDR3 reads CASSLVLLLSRSTDTQYF. As DNA, the CDR3 is TGTGCCAGCAGCTTAGTCCTCTTACTAAGCAGGAGCACAGATACGCAGTATTTT.

The CDR3: CASSPRMSTGEETQYF. Here the CDR3 DNA reads TGTGCCAGCTCACCCAGAATGTCCACAGGGGAAGAGACCCAGTACTTC. The V call is TRBV18, the J call TRBJ2-5, with TRBD1 matching 7 bases. V dropped 3 bases and J dropped 3; count of bases not matched to a gene: 10. There are 16 residues in the CDR3. Germline loops: CDR1 KGHSH, CDR2 LQKENI.